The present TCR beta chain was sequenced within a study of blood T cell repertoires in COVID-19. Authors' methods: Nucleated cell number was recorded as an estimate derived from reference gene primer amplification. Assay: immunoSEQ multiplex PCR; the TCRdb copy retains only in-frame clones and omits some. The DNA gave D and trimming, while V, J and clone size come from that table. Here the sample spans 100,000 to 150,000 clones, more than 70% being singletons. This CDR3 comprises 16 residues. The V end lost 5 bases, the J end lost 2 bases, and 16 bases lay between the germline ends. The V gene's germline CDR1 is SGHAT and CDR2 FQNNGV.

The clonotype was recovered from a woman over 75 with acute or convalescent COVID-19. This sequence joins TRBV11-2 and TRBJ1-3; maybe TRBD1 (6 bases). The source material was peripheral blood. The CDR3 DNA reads TGTGCCAGCAGCCCGGACAACAGGGCGACTGGAAACACCATATATTTT. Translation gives CASSPDNRATGNTIYF.